Following are 31 T cell receptor beta chains from one sample sequenced in a study of cytomegalovirus exposure and HLA in healthy donors. The PCR was carried out with 60 Vbeta primers and 13 Jbeta primers. Produced via immunoSEQ multiplex PCR; TCRdb's table is partial and in-frame only. The sample has about 43,000 clones; roughly 51% are singletons. The sample consisted of PBMCs. The receptors stem from a man in his fifties or sixties in good health and CMV-seronegative.

V and J are TRBV18 and TRBJ1-1; D unresolved. CDR1 KGHSH and CDR2 LQKENI come from the germline V gene. The V gene lost 2 bases and the J gene lost 1 base, with 5 bases spanning the gap. CDR3 length: 13 amino acids. The CDR3 sequence: CASSPKQNTEAFF. The CDR3 nucleotides read TGTGCCAGCTCACCAAAACAGAACACTGAAGCTTTCTTT. The full variable domain, its missing parts supplied by reference TRBV18 and TRBJ1-1, is NAGVMQNPRHLVRRRGQEARLRCSPMKGHSHVYWYRQLPEEGLKFMVYLQKENIIDESGMPKERFSAEFPKEGPSILRIQQVVRGDSAAYFCASSPKQNTEAFFGQGTRLTVV.

J is TRBJ2-4 and V is TRBV30, with 7 bases lining up with TRBD2. The germline CDR1 and CDR2 sequences are GTSNPN and SVGIG (reference sequence). V lost 3 bases and J lost 8; bases outside the gene matches: 7. This CDR3 region has 13 residues. The CDR3 DNA sequence: TGTGCCTGGAGAAAAGCGGGAATGGACATTCAGTACTTC. It yields the protein CAWRKAGMDIQYF.

The rearrangement joins TRBV4-3 to TRBJ2-3, with TRBD2 matching 10 bases. Trimming cost V 4 bases and J 0 bases; bases outside gene matches: 10. The CDR3 extends over 18 amino acids. The V gene's germline CDR1 is LGHNA and CDR2 YSLEER. The CDR3 sequence is CASSPLSGRAASTDTQYF. For the CDR3, the DNA is TGCGCCAGCAGCCCCTTGAGCGGGAGGGCCGCTAGCACAGATACGCAGTATTTT.

The J gene is TRBJ2-7, the V gene TRBV19; 11 nucleotides match TRBD2. The length of the CDR3 is 16 residues. Per the germline V gene, CDR1 is LNHDA and CDR2 is SQIVND (reference sequence). V lost 7 bases to trimming and J lost 3 bases; unmatched junction nucleotides: 11. The CDR3 sequence is CASMGASGRSRYEQYF. DNA of the CDR3: TGTGCCAGTATGGGGGCTAGCGGGAGGAGCCGCTACGAGCAGTACTTC.

The gene calls are TRBV6-5 and TRBJ1-1, with D possibly matching TRBD1 (6 bases). Germline loops: CDR1 MNHEY, CDR2 SVGAGI. V dropped 7 bases and J dropped 6 bases, with 15 bases sitting between them. The CDR3 is 13 residues long. The CDR3 bases are TGTGCCAGCAATCCTTTACAGGGACCTGAAGCTTTCTTT. Translation: CASNPLQGPEAFF.

A few counts support this clone. The rearrangement links TRBV30 to TRBJ1-4; 8 bases map to TRBD1. Germline trimming cut 2 bases from V and 4 bases from J; bases unmatched to any gene: 9. The CDR3 consists of 16 residues. Germline CDR1 GTSNPN, CDR2 SVGIG (reference sequence). CDR3 sequence: CAWSRGTGGVNEKLFF. CDR3 nucleotide sequence: TGTGCCTGGAGTCGGGGGACAGGTGGGGTTAATGAAAAACTGTTTTTT.

In this sample, this clone turned up a few times. This chain connects TRBV29-1 to TRBJ2-1; 10 bases fit TRBD2. This CDR3 has 14 amino acids. The junction had 3 bases not matched to a gene; V was cut back by 7 bases and J by 0 bases. CDR1 is SQVTM, CDR2 ANQGSEA, per germline. The chain's CDR3 is CSASSGSSYNEQFF. Written as DNA, the CDR3 is TGCAGCGCATCTAGCGGGAGCTCCTACAATGAGCAGTTCTTC.

There are a few counts of this clone. The CDR3 bases are TGTGCCAGGCCGGACACTGAAGCTTTCTTT. Encoded protein: CARPDTEAFF. The chain carries TRBV6-9 and TRBJ1-1; unclear D gene. Trimming stripped 9 bases from V and 3 bases from J, with 5 bases between. Germline V gene lookup returns CDR1 MNHGY and CDR2 SVAAGI. This CDR3 is 10 amino acids long.

The CDR3 protein is CAISESRGGTDTQYF. CDR3 DNA sequence: TGTGCCATCAGTGAGTCAAGGGGGGGGACAGATACGCAGTATTTT. This chain joins TRBV10-3 and TRBJ2-3; D might be TRBD2 (7 bases). CDR3 length: 15 amino acids. V was trimmed by 0 bases and J by 3 bases, leaving 10 bases between them. Per germline, CDR1 ENHRY and CDR2 SYGVKD.

This clone appeared a few times. This chain joins TRBV6-5 and TRBJ2-3; D uncertain. V lost 5 bases and J 4 bases, leaving 4 bases between the germline ends. This CDR3 is built from 11 residues. Per the germline V gene, CDR1 is MNHEY and CDR2 is SVGAGI. In DNA, the CDR3 is TGTGCCAGCAGTGTCTCAGATACGCAGTATTTT. The encoded protein is CASSVSDTQYF.

The V call is TRBV4-2, the J call TRBJ2-7; 8 nucleotides line up with TRBD2. Germline trimming cut 4 bases from V and 1 base from J; bases unmatched to any gene: 9. The V gene's germline CDR1 is LGHNA and CDR2 YNFKEQ. CDR3 length equals 16 residues. CDR3: CASSRGVAGRSYEQYF. The CDR3 coding sequence is TGTGCCAGCAGCCGGGGGGTAGCGGGACGGTCCTACGAGCAGTACTTC.

The chain combines TRBV5-8 with TRBJ1-2; 10 bases fit TRBD1. The CDR3 has 16 residues. CDR1 SGHTS and CDR2 YDEGEE come from the germline V gene. V lost 1 base, J lost 7 bases, and 10 bases stayed unmatched. The CDR3 DNA sequence: TGTGCCAGCAGCTTGCCCGGGACAGGGGTTAGTCGTGGCTACACCTTC. It is translated as CASSLPGTGVSRGYTF.

This chain links TRBV7-2 with TRBJ1-2, with 7 bases aligning to TRBD1. J gave up 7 bases and V 5 bases, and 7 bases lay outside the gene matches. Germline CDR1 and CDR2: SGHTA and FQGNSA. The CDR3 loop spans 13 amino acids. The CDR3: CASSPQGRGGYTF. The CDR3 region has the DNA TGTGCCAGCAGCCCACAGGGGAGAGGTGGCTACACCTTC.

V gene TRBV6-5 combines with J gene TRBJ1-5; 7 bases match TRBD1. The length of the CDR3 is 14 residues. Germline-derived CDR1 and CDR2 are MNHEY and SVGAGI. Germline trimming cut 6 bases from V and 0 bases from J; bases unmatched to any gene: 2. The CDR3 here is CASSSGGSNQPQHF. In nucleotides, the CDR3 is TGTGCCAGCAGCTCAGGGGGTAGCAATCAGCCCCAGCATTTT.

The chain links TRBV7-3 to TRBJ2-6; D is unclear. Germline CDR1 reads SGHTA; CDR2 reads FQGTGA. V lost 2 bases, J lost 0 bases, and 11 bases lay in between. CDR3 length: 17 residues. The CDR3 loop reads CASSLHATASGANVLTF. The CDR3 region has the DNA TGTGCCAGCAGCTTACACGCTACAGCCTCTGGGGCCAACGTCCTGACTTTC.

This clone was recorded once. V usage is TRBV7-2 and J usage is TRBJ2-1; TRBD2 agrees at 7 bases. Germline CDR1 is SGHTA and CDR2 is FQGNSA. CDR3 size: 14 residues. Trimming cost V 5 bases and J 5 bases; bases outside gene matches: 6. In DNA, the CDR3 is TGTGCCAGCAGCCCCCGTCGGGAGGACAATGAGCAGTTCTTC. Protein sequence: CASSPRREDNEQFF.

The chain couples TRBV2 to TRBJ2-1; 8 bases match TRBD1. J lost 4 bases, V lost 6 bases, and 8 bases had no gene match. The CDR3 is made up of 15 amino acids. CDR1 is SNHLY and CDR2 is FYNNEI in the germline V gene. This CDR3 reads CASSEGQAVYNEQFF. The CDR3 DNA follows: TGTGCCAGCAGCGAGGGACAGGCTGTTTACAATGAGCAGTTCTTC. Full variable domain (missing parts from reference TRBV2 and TRBJ2-1): EPEVTQTPSHQVTQMGQEVILRCVPISNHLYFYWYRQILGQKVEFLVSFYNNEISEKSEIFDDQFSVERPDGSNFTLKIRSTKLEDSAMYFCASSEGQAVYNEQFFGPGTRLTVL.

This clone was found a few times. The rearrangement links TRBV2 to TRBJ1-4, with D tentatively TRBD1 (6 bases). Germline V CDR1 and CDR2: SNHLY, FYNNEI. The CDR3 totals 11 residues. The V and J ends lost 6 bases and 14 bases respectively, with 13 bases between them. CDR3 coding DNA: TGTGCCAGCAGGAAGGACAGCATCCTGTTTTTT. Translation: CASRKDSILFF.

This clone appeared a few times. The rearrangement links TRBV5-4 to TRBJ2-3; a weak D match, TRBD2 (8 bases). Germline CDR1 SGHNT, CDR2 YYREEE (reference sequence). Trimming shortened V by 4 bases and J by 0 bases, and 24 bases separated the two germline ends. The CDR3 contains 19 residues. CDR3 sequence: CASSRYRGYSGMSTDTQYF. CDR3 bases: TGTGCCAGCAGCAGATACAGGGGATATAGCGGGATGAGCACAGATACGCAGTATTTT.

V is TRBV27 and J is TRBJ2-1; 7 bases line up with TRBD1. The CDR3 consists of 14 residues. V shed 3 bases, J shed 4 bases, and the junction held 3 bases outside the gene matches. The germline gives CDR1 MNHEY, CDR2 SMNVEV (reference sequence). This CDR3 is CASSLGQLYNEQFF. The CDR3 coding sequence is TGTGCCAGCAGTTTGGGACAGCTATACAATGAGCAGTTCTTC.

This clone was detected only a few times. The J gene is TRBJ2-7, the V gene TRBV30; weak D call: TRBD1 (5 bases). V dropped 2 bases and J dropped 0 bases, with 11 bases sitting between them. Germline V gene sequence: CDR1 GTSNPN, CDR2 SVGIG (reference sequence). The length of the CDR3 is 14 residues. In DNA form, the CDR3 reads TGTGCCTGGAGTCCGCAGGACAACTCCTACGAGCAGTACTTC. It yields the protein CAWSPQDNSYEQYF.

This rearrangement joins TRBV15 to TRBJ2-6; 12 bases line up with TRBD1. The V gene's germline CDR1 is LNHNV and CDR2 YYDKDF (reference sequence). Losses at the gene ends were 0 bases for V and 1 base for J; bases not matched to a gene: 16. The CDR3 length is 23 residues. CDR3 protein: CATSRDPLLGQGAWASGANVLTF. The CDR3 DNA reads as TGTGCCACCAGCAGAGATCCTCTGTTGGGACAGGGGGCTTGGGCATCTGGGGCCAACGTCCTGACTTTC.

The J gene is TRBJ2-6, the V gene TRBV7-9; TRBD1 agrees at 8 bases. The CDR3 loop spans 16 amino acids. Germline values: CDR1 SEHNR, CDR2 FQNEAQ (reference sequence). Trimming cost V 4 bases and J 2 bases; bases outside gene matches: 4. This chain's CDR3 is CASSSQGAPGANVLTF. DNA of the CDR3: TGTGCCAGCAGCTCCCAGGGGGCCCCTGGGGCCAACGTCCTGACTTTC. Combining the CDR3 with reference TRBV7-9 and TRBJ2-6 gives the whole variable domain DTGVSQNPRHKITKRGQNVTFRCDPISEHNRLYWYRQTLGQGPEFLTYFQNEAQLEKSRLLSDRFSAERPKGSFSTLEIQRTEQGDSAMYLCASSSQGAPGANVLTFGAGSRLTVL.

The rearrangement links TRBV19 to TRBJ1-2; no firm D call. V lost 4 bases, J lost 8 bases, and 11 bases lay in between. The V gene's germline CDR1 is LNHDA and CDR2 SQIVND (reference sequence). The CDR3 consists of 12 residues. The CDR3 nucleotides are TGTGCCAGTAGTACACAGTCCGAGGGCTACACCTTC. Amino acids: CASSTQSEGYTF.

This clone was seen a few times. The V call is TRBV7-9, the J call TRBJ2-7; 9 bases are shared with TRBD1. Germline V CDR1 and CDR2: SEHNR, FQNEAQ (reference sequence). The CDR3 is made up of 14 amino acids. After removal of 5 bases from V and 5 bases from J, the junction contained 7 bases not matched to a gene. The CDR3 nucleotides read TGTGCCAGCAGCGCCCGGGACAGGGTCGACGAGCAGTACTTC. Protein sequence: CASSARDRVDEQYF.

By its share, this clone is medium-sized. V is TRBV18 and J is TRBJ2-7, with 11 bases matching TRBD1. The CDR3 length is 15 residues. V shed 4 bases, J shed 3 bases, and the junction held 5 bases outside the gene matches. Germline assignment: CDR1 KGHSH and CDR2 LQKENI. The CDR3 spells CASSRPGQGVYEQYF. For the CDR3, the DNA is TGTGCCAGCTCACGCCCGGGACAGGGGGTCTACGAGCAGTACTTC.

The gene calls are TRBV2 and TRBJ1-5; 9 bases agree with TRBD1. The CDR3 has 16 amino acids. J was trimmed by 2 bases and V by 4 bases; bases with no gene match: 6. Germline CDR1 is SNHLY and CDR2 is FYNNEI. The CDR3 loop reads CASSARQGVGNQPQHF. Here the CDR3 DNA reads TGTGCCAGCAGTGCGCGACAGGGGGTGGGCAATCAGCCCCAGCATTTT.

The chain couples TRBV5-1 to TRBJ2-3; 14 bases align to TRBD2. Germline values: CDR1 SGHRS, CDR2 YFSETQ. V was pared by 6 bases and J by 4 bases, with 4 bases of the junction left unmatched. The CDR3 totals 15 residues. The CDR3, as DNA: TGCGCCAGCACGGGACTAGCGGGAGAGGCAGATACGCAGTATTTT. Translated, it gives CASTGLAGEADTQYF.

The chain has TRBV27 and TRBJ1-2, with D maybe TRBD1 (5 bases). This CDR3 comprises 13 residues. Trimming removed 0 bases at V and 4 bases at J, with 6 bases between. CDR1 is MNHEY and CDR2 is SMNVEV in the germline V gene (reference sequence). The CDR3 sequence: CASSLSGGYGYTF. In nucleotides, the CDR3 is TGTGCCAGCAGTTTATCGGGGGGCTATGGCTACACCTTC.

In its sample, this clone ranks as medium-sized. The rearrangement links TRBV19 to TRBJ1-1, with 8 bases lining up with TRBD1. The germline gives CDR1 LNHDA, CDR2 SQIVND (reference sequence). V shed 7 bases and J 9 bases; nucleotides not matched to a gene: 13. This CDR3 comprises 14 residues. Here the CDR3 DNA reads TGTGCCAGTATTCGGACAGGGAGTGACCGGCAAGCTTTCTTT. It specifies CASIRTGSDRQAFF.

This clone was detected a few times. The chain is built from TRBV27 and TRBJ2-1; D might be TRBD2 (6 bases). Between the trimmed V and J ends, which lost 5 bases and 4 bases, there was a span of 12 bases. The CDR3 is 14 amino acids. The germline V gene encodes CDR1 MNHEY and CDR2 SMNVEV (reference sequence). CDR3 nucleotides: TGTGCCAGCAGTGGAGGGCGGATATACAATGAGCAGTTCTTC. Protein: CASSGGRIYNEQFF.